This T cell receptor (beta chain) was retrieved from a study of cytomegalovirus exposure and HLA in healthy donors. V shed 5 bases, J shed 5 bases, and the junction held 10 bases outside the gene matches. This CDR3 has 15 residues. Looked up from germline, CDR1 is MDHEN and CDR2 is SYDVKM. Clones were sequenced by immunoSEQ multiplex PCR, and TCRdb holds only the in-frame ones, with some missing. This repertoire shows approximately 110,000 clones, 94% found once; its top ten account for roughly 1.2%. The chain combines TRBV28 with TRBJ1-1; 8 nucleotides agree with TRBD1. The sample taken for sequencing was PBMCs. The receptor was isolated from a woman aged 18-29 years in good health and CMV-seronegative. CDR3 nucleotides: TGTGCCAGCAGTCAAGGACAGGGTGGATATACTGAAGCTTTCTTT. Translated: CASSQGQGGYTEAFF.